Sequencing of this TCR beta chain was carried out in a study of control samples from healthy donors and cancer patients (dated by TCRdb to the early 2020s). A word on this clone: No antigen is known for it. There are no base qualities to consult, and no much larger clone falls within one base.

Taken from cysteine to phenylalanine, the CDR3 has 13 residues. Only the CDR3 part of the read is kept: 39 bases, read in frame from the first base. The germline V gene specifies KGHSH as CDR1 and LQKENI as CDR2. Here V drops 5 bases and J drops 7 bases, and the junction holds 7 bases not matched to any gene. The library was built by means of the immunoSEQ multiplex PCR assay. TCRdb retrieved this table from immuneACCESS and kept in-frame rearrangements only. Not all clones are present; in checked studies, unresolved V genes account for under half, and no reason is known for the remainder. Counted in this sample were over 150,000 clones; about 91% of them appeared once. 2% of the sample belongs to the ten largest clones.

This TCR derives from a woman aged 40-49 years in good health. The chain uses TRBV18 and TRBJ2-7, with 8 central nucleotides matching TRBD1. Sequencing input: blood. The nucleotides are TGTGCCAGCTCATTCCAGGGGGCGAGTGAGCAGTACTTC. Its protein is CASSFQGASEQYF.